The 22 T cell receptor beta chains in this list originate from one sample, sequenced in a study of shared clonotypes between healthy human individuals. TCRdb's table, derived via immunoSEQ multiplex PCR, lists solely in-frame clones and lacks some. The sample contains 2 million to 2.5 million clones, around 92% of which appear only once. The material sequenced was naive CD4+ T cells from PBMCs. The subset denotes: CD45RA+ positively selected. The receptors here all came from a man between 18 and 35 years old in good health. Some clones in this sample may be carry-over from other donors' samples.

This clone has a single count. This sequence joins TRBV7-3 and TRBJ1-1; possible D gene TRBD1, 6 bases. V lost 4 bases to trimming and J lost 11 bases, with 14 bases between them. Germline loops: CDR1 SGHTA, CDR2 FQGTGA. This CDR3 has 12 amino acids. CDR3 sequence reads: CASSSPQGQAFF. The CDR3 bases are TGTGCCAGCAGCTCCCCCCAGGGGCAGGCTTTCTTT.

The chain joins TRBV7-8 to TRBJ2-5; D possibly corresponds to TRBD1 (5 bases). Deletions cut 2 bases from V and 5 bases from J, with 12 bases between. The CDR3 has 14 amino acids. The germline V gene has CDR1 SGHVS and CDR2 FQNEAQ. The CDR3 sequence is CASSLRGRVETQYF. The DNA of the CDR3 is TGTGCCAGCAGCTTACGAGGCAGGGTGGAGACCCAGTACTTC.

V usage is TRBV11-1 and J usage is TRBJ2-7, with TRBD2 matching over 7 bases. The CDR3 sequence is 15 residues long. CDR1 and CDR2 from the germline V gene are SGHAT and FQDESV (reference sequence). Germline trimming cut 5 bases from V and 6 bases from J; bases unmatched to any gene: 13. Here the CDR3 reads CASSVPGLKSLEQYF. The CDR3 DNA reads TGTGCCAGCAGCGTACCGGGACTAAAATCGCTCGAGCAGTACTTC.

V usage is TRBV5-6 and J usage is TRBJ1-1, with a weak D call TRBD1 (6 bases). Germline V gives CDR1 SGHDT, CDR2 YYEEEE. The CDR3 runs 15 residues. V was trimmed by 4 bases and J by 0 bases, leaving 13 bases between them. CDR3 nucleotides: TGTGCCAGCAGCGAACCGGGACACTTGAACACTGAAGCTTTCTTT. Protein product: CASSEPGHLNTEAFF.

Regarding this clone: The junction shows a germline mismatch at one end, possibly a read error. This chain's CDR3 is CANSLNPAYQETQYF. CDR3 DNA: TGCGCCAACAGCTTGAATCCGGCCTACCAAGAGACCCAGTACTTC. The genes are TRBV5-1 and TRBJ2-5; D is ambiguous. CDR1 and CDR2 (germline): SGHRS, YFSETQ. CDR3 length: 15 amino acids.

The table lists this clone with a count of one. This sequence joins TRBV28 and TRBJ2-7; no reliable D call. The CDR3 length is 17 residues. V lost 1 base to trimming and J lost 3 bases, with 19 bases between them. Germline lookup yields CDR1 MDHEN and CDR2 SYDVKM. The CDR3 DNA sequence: TGTGCCAGCAGTTTATCAGTGAGAATTACCTTGAGCTACGAGCAGTACTTC. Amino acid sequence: CASSLSVRITLSYEQYF.

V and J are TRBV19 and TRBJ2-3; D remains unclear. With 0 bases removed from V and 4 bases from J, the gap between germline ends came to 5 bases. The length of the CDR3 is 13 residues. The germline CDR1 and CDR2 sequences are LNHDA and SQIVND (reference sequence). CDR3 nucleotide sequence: TGTGCCAGTAGTATAGAGGTACCAGATACGCAGTATTTT. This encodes CASSIEVPDTQYF.

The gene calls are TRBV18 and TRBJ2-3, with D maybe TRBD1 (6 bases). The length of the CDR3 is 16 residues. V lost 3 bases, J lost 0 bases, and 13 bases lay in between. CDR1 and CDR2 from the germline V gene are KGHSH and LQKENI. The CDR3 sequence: CASSPLGQISTDTQYF. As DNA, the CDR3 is TGTGCCAGCTCACCTCTCGGACAGATTAGCACAGATACGCAGTATTTT.

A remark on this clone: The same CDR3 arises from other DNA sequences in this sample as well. Here the CDR3 reads CASSPPSTDTQYF. DNA of the CDR3: TGTGCCAGCTCACCCCCAAGCACAGATACGCAGTATTTT. The chain employs TRBV18 and TRBJ2-3, with unresolved D. The V and J ends lost 3 bases and 0 bases respectively, with 4 bases between them. Germline V gene sequence: CDR1 KGHSH, CDR2 LQKENI. This CDR3 spans 13 amino acids.

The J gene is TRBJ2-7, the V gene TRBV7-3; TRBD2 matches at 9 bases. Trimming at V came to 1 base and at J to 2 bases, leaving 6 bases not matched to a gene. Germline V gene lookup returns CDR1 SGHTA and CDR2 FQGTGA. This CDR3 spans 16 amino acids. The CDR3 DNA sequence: TGTGCCAGCAGCTTAATGATTGCGGGAGGGCCCTACGAGCAGTACTTC. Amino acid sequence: CASSLMIAGGPYEQYF.

CDR3 amino acids: CASSPGRTSGANVLTF. CDR3 nucleotides: TGTGCCAGCAGCCCGGGACGGACCTCTGGGGCCAACGTCCTGACTTTC. The chain employs TRBV7-9 and TRBJ2-6, with D perhaps being TRBD1 or TRBD2 (5 bases each). The germline CDR1 and CDR2 sequences are SEHNR and FQNEAQ (reference sequence). Trimming took 5 bases from V and 0 from J, leaving 11 bases between them. CDR3 length equals 16 residues.

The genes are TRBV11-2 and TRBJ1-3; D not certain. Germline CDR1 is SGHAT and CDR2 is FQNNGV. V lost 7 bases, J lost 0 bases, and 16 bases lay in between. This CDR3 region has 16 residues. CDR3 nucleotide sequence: TGTGCCAGCACGCACCCAGGAGGGAGCTCTGGAAACACCATATATTTT. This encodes CASTHPGGSSGNTIYF.

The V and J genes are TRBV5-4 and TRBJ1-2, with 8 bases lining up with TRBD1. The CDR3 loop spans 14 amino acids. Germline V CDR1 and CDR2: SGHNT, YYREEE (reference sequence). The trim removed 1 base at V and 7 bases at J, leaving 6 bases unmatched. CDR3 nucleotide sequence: TGTGCCAGCAGCTTGATCCGGCAGGGGGCTGGCTACACCTTC. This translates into CASSLIRQGAGYTF.

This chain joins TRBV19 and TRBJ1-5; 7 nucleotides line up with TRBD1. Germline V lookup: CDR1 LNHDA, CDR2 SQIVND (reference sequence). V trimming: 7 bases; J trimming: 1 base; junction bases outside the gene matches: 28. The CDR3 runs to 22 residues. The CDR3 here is CASITSNDEGQLSFLSNQPQHF. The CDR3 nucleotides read TGTGCCAGTATCACATCAAACGATGAGGGACAGTTAAGTTTCTTGAGCAATCAGCCCCAGCATTTT.

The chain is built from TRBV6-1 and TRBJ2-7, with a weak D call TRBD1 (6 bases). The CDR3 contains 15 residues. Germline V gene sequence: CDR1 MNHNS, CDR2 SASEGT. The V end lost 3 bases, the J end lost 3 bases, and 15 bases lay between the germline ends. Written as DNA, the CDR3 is TGTGCCAGCAGTGAGGTTCCCGGGACATACTACGAGCAGTACTTC. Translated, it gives CASSEVPGTYYEQYF.

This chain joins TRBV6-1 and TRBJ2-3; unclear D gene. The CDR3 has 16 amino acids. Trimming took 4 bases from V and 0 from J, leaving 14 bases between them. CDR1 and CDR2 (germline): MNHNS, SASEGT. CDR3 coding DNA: TGTGCCAGCAGTGGAACAAGGGCCTCTAGCACAGATACGCAGTATTTT. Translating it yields CASSGTRASSTDTQYF.

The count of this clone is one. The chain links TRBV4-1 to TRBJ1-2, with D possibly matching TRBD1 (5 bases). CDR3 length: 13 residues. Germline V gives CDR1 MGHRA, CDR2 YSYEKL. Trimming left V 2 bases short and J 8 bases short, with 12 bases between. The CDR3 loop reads CASSQQGEGGYTF. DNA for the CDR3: TGCGCCAGCAGCCAACAGGGTGAGGGAGGCTACACCTTC.

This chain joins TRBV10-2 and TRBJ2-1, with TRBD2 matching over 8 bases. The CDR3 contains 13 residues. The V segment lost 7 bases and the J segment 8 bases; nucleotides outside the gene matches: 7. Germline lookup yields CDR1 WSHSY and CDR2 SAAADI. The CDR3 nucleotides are TGCGCCAGCACGGTAGCGGGATCGTATGAGCAGTTCTTC. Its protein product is CASTVAGSYEQFF.

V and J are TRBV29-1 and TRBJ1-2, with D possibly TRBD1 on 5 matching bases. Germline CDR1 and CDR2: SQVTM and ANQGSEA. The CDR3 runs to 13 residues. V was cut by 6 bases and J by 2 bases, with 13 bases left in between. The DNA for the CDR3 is TGCAGCGTGGCTCCGGGGCCCAACTATGGCTACACCTTC. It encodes CSVAPGPNYGYTF.

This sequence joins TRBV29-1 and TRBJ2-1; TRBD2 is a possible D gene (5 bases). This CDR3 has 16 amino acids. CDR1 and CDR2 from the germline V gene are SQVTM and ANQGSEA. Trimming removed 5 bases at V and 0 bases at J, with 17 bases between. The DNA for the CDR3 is TGCAGCGTTCCAACTAGGCTTTCGAGCTCCTACAATGAGCAGTTCTTC. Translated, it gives CSVPTRLSSSYNEQFF.

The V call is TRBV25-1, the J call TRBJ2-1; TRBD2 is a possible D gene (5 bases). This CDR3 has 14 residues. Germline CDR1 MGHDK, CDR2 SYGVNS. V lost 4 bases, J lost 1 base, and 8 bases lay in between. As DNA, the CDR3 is TGTGCCAGCAGTGCCGGAGGATCCTACAATGAGCAGTTCTTC. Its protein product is CASSAGGSYNEQFF.

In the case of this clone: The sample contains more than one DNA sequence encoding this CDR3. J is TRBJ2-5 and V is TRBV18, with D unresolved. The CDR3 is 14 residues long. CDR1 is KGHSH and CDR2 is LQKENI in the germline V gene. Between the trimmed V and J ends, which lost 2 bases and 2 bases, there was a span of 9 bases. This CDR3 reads CASSPRAGQETQYF. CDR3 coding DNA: TGTGCCAGCTCACCAAGGGCAGGTCAAGAGACCCAGTACTTC.